Detailed here is one TCR beta chain. Profiled with immunoSEQ multiplex PCR; TCRdb holds only in-frame clones, not every one. The table includes some 220,000 clones, about 83% detected once. The data originate from a study of blood T cell repertoires in COVID-19. Study-level information: The analysed material was cDNA or gDNA that came from T cells, B-cell-depleted T cells, or PBMCs.

CDR3 length: 17 residues. Trimming stripped 2 bases from V and 0 bases from J, with 17 bases between. Germline CDR1 is SGHDT and CDR2 is YYEEEE. The V gene is TRBV5-6, the J gene TRBJ2-5; D is unresolved. The source is a man aged 45-60 years with acute or convalescent COVID-19. The sample comprised peripheral blood. CDR3 DNA: TGTGCCAGCAGCTTCGTCCGGGTAGAAGACTACCAAGAGACCCAGTACTTC. Its translation: CASSFVRVEDYQETQYF.